This T cell receptor beta chain was observed in a study of cytomegalovirus exposure and HLA in healthy donors. The V gene lost 1 base and the J gene lost 5 bases, with 19 bases spanning the gap. This CDR3 comprises 17 residues. CDR1 is SGHNT and CDR2 is YYREEE in the germline V gene (reference sequence). Both 60 Vbeta primers and 13 Jbeta primers went into the PCR. Clones were read by immunoSEQ multiplex PCR, and TCRdb kept only the in-frame ones, dropping some. The table includes about 160,000 clones, roughly 79% detected once. This TCR derives from a man between 35 and 55 years old in good health and CMV-seronegative. The sample comprised PBMCs. The gene calls are TRBV5-4 and TRBJ2-1, with a possible D match to TRBD2 (7 bases). In DNA, the CDR3 is TGTGCCAGCAGCTTGAGTTCCGGGGGGCGAAGTAACAATGAGCAGTTCTTC. The encoded protein is CASSLSSGGRSNNEQFF.